This T cell receptor beta chain was sequenced in a study of CD8+CD57+ T cells in acquired aplastic anemia. It was genomic DNA that served as the template for profiling TCR beta VDJ and CDR3. MiXCR, run by TCRdb on the reads, gives a single entry per CDR3 protein. The sample has roughly 290,000 distinct CDR3 sequences; 56% are singletons. This clonotype was seen a handful of times. Previously, flow cytometry had revealed CD8+CD57+ cell expansion in the patients chosen for sequencing. The germline V gene encodes CDR1 DFQATT and CDR2 SNEGSKA (reference sequence). V lost 2 bases to trimming and J lost 9 bases, with 5 bases between them. This CDR3 comprises 10 residues.

This chain joins TRBV20-1 and TRBJ2-1; D is ambiguous. This receptor was taken from a human donor with aplastic anemia. Input material: sorted CD4+, CD8+, or CD8+CD57+ T cells (not recorded which) from PBMCs. CDR3 protein: CSARMGEQFF. CDR3 bases: TGCAGTGCTAGAATGGGTGAGCAGTTCTTC.